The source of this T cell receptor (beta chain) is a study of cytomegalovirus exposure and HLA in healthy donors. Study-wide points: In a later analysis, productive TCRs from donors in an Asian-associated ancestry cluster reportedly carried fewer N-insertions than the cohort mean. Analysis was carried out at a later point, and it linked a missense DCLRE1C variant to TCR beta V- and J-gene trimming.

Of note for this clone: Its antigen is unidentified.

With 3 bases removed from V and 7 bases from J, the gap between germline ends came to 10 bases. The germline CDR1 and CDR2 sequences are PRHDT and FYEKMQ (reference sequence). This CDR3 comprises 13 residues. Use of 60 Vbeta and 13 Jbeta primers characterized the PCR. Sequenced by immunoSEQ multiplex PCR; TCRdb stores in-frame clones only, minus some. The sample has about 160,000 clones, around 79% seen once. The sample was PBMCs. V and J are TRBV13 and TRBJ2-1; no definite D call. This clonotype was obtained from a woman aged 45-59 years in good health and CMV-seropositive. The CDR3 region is CASSLTSRNEQFF. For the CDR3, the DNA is TGTGCCAGCAGCTTGACCTCCAGGAATGAGCAGTTCTTC.